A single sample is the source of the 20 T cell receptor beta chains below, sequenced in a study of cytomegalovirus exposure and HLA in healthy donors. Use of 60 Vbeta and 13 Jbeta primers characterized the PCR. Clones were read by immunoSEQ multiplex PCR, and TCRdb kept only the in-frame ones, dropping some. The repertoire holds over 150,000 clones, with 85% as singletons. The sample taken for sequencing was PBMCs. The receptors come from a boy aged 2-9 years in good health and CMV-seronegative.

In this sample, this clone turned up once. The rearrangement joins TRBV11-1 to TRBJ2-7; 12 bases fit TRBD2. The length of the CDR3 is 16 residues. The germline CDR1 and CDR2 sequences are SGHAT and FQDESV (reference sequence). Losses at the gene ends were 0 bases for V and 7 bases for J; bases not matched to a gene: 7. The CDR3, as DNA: TGTGCCAGCAGCTTAGCCGGCCTAGCGGGAGGGGGTGAGCAGTACTTC. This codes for CASSLAGLAGGGEQYF.

The CDR3 nucleotides read TGTGCCAGCAGCTGGGGGCCAGGGGGGAATTCACCCCTCCACTTT. The encoded protein is CASSWGPGGNSPLHF. The rearrangement joins TRBV5-6 to TRBJ1-6; 7 nucleotides align to TRBD1. The CDR3 runs 15 residues. Germline CDR1 SGHDT, CDR2 YYEEEE. V lost 3 bases and J lost 7; bases outside the gene matches: 7. The full variable domain, with the rest looked up from reference TRBV5-6 and TRBJ1-6, is DAGVTQSPTHLIKTRGQQVTLRCSPKSGHDTVSWYQQALGQGPQFIFQYYEEEERQRGNFPDRFSGHQFPNYSSELNVNALLLGDSALYLCASSWGPGGNSPLHFGNGTRLTVT.

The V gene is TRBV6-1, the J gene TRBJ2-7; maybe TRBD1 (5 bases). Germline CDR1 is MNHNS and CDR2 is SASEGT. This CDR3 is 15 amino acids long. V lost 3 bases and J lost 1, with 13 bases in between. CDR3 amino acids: CASSESGHGSYEQYV. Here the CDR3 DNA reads TGTGCCAGCAGTGAGTCTGGACACGGTTCCTACGAGCAGTACGTC.

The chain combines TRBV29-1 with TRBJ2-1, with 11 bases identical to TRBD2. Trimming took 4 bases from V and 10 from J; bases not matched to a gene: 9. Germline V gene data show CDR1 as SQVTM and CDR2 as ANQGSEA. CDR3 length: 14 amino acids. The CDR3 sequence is CSVVVAGGPQEQFF. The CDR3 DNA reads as TGCAGCGTTGTGGTAGCGGGGGGGCCTCAAGAGCAGTTCTTC.

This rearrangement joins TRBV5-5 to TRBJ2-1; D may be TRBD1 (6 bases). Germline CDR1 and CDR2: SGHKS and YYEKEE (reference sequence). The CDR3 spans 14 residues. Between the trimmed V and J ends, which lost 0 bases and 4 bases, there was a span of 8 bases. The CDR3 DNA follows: TGTGCCAGCAGCTTGGGGACAGAGTACAATGAGCAGTTCTTC. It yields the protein CASSLGTEYNEQFF. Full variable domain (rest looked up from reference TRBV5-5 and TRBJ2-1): DAGVTQSPTHLIKTRGQQVTLRCSPISGHKSVSWYQQVLGQGPQFIFQYYEKEERGRGNFPDRFSARQFPNYSSELNVNALLLGDSALYLCASSLGTEYNEQFFGPGTRLTVL.

CDR3 nucleotide sequence: TGTGCCAGCAGCCCCTCCGGGATCCACTACGAGCAGTACTTC. Translating gives CASSPSGIHYEQYF. The rearrangement joins TRBV9 to TRBJ2-7; tentatively, D is TRBD2 (5 bases). The CDR3 is 14 residues long. CDR1 is SGDLS, CDR2 YYNGEE, per germline. Trimming stripped 4 bases from V and 3 bases from J, with 14 bases between.

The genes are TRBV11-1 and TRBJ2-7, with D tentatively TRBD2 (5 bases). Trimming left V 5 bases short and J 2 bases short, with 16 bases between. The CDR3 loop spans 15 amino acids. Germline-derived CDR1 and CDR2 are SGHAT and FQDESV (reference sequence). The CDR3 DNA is TGTGCCAGCAGCCCCGGCTTGGGGAGAACCTACGAGCAGTACGTC. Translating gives CASSPGLGRTYEQYV.

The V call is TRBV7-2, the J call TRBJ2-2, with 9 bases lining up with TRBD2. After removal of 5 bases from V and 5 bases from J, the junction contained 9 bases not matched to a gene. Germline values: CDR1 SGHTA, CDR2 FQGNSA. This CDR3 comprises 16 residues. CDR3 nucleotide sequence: TGTGCCAGCAGCCCCGTAGCTAGCGGGAAGACCGGGGAGCTGTTTTTT. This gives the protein CASSPVASGKTGELFF.

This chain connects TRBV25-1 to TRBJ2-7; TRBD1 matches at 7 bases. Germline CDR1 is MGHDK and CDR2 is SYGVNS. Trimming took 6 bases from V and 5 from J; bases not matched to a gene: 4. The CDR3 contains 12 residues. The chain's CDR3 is CASSTTGDEQYF. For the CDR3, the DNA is TGTGCCAGCAGCACAACAGGGGACGAGCAGTACTTC.

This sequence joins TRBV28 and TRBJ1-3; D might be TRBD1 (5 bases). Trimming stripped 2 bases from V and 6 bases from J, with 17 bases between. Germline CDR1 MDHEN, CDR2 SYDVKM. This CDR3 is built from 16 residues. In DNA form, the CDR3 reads TGTGCCAGCAGTTTAGGTTGGGTGGCTGGGGCAAACACCATATATTTT. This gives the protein CASSLGWVAGANTIYF.

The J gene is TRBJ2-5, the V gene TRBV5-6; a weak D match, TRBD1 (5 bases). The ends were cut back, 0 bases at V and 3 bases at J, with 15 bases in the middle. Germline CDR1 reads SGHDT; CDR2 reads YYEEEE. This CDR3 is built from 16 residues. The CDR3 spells CASSLGFQGFKETQYF. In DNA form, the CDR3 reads TGTGCCAGCAGCTTGGGATTTCAGGGCTTCAAAGAGACCCAGTACTTC.

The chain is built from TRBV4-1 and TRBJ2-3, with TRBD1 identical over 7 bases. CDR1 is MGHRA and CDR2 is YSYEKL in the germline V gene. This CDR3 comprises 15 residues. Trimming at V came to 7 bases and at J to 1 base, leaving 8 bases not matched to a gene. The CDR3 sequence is CASTVTGVGTDTQYF. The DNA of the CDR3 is TGCGCCAGCACCGTTACAGGGGTTGGCACAGATACGCAGTATTTT.

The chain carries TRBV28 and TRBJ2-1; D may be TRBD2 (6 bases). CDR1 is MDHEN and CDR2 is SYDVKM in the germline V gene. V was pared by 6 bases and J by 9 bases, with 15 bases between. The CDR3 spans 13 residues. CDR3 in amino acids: CASSLPVGGEQFF. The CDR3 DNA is TGTGCCAGCAGCCTTCCCGTCGGGGGTGAGCAGTTCTTC.

The DNA of the CDR3 is TGTGCCAGCAGTGAATCTGAACTAGCGGGAACCGAGCAGTACTTC. Translated: CASSESELAGTEQYF. The chain joins TRBV25-1 to TRBJ2-7; 10 nucleotides agree with TRBD2. The trim removed 1 base at V and 6 bases at J, leaving 6 bases unmatched. The V gene's germline CDR1 is MGHDK and CDR2 SYGVNS. This CDR3 region has 15 residues.

Here the CDR3 reads CASSLAPGGSTEAFF. The DNA of the CDR3 is TGCGCCAGCAGCTTGGCCCCAGGGGGGAGTACTGAAGCTTTCTTT. The chain links TRBV5-1 to TRBJ1-1; 7 nucleotides line up with TRBD1. Germline trimming cut 0 bases from V and 5 bases from J; bases unmatched to any gene: 7. Germline values: CDR1 SGHRS, CDR2 YFSETQ. This CDR3 contains 15 residues. The full variable domain, its missing parts supplied by reference TRBV5-1 and TRBJ1-1, is KAGVTQTPRYLIKTRGQQVTLSCSPISGHRSVSWYQQTPGQGLQFLFEYFSETQRNKGNFPGRFSGRQFSNSRSEMNVSTLELGDSALYLCASSLAPGGSTEAFFGQGTRLTVV.

The CDR3 nucleotides are TGTGCCAGCAGTGAATCCTATCGGGATGAGCAGTTCTTC. It yields the protein CASSESYRDEQFF. The chain combines TRBV2 with TRBJ2-1, with D uncertain. The CDR3 is made up of 13 amino acids. Germline V lookup: CDR1 SNHLY, CDR2 FYNNEI. V was shortened by 2 bases and J by 8 bases, with 10 bases between the two germline ends.

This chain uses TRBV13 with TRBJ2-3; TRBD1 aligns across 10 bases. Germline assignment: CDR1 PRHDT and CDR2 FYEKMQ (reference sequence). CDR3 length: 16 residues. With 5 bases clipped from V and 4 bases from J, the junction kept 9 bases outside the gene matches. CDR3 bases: TGTGCCAGCAGCGAACCGGGACAGGGGATATCAGATACGCAGTATTTT. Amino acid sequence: CASSEPGQGISDTQYF.

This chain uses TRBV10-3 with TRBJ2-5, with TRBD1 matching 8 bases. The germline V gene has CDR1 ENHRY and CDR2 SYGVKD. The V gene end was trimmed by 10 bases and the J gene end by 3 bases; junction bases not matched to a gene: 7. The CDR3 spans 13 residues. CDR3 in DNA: TGTGCCACCAAGGACAGGGTGGAAGAGACCCAGTACTTC. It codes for CATKDRVEETQYF.

The CDR3 spells CASSPGQGDEKLFF. CDR3 DNA sequence: TGTGCCAGCAGTCCGGGACAGGGGGATGAAAAACTGTTTTTT. The chain is built from TRBV27 and TRBJ1-4; 11 nucleotides agree with TRBD1. V shed 5 bases, J shed 6 bases, and the junction held 2 bases outside the gene matches. Germline V gives CDR1 MNHEY, CDR2 SMNVEV (reference sequence). The CDR3 runs 14 residues. Supplemented by reference TRBV27 and TRBJ1-4, the full variable domain reads EAQVTQNPRYLITVTGKKLTVTCSQNMNHEYMSWYRQDPGLGLRQIYYSMNVEVTDKGDVPEGYKVSRKEKRNFPLILESPSPNQTSLYFCASSPGQGDEKLFFGSGTQLSVL.

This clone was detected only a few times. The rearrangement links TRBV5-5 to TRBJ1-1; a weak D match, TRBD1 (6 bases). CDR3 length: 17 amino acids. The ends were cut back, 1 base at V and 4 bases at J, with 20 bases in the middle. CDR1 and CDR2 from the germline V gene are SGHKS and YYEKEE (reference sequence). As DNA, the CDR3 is TGTGCCAGCAGCTTGAGTGGGGGGGGCACGACTCGCACTGAAGCTTTCTTT. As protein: CASSLSGGGTTRTEAFF.